Presented here are 5 T cell receptor beta chains from one specimen sequenced in a study of response to subunit inactivated influenza vaccine. TCRdb called the RT-PCR reads again in MiXCR, with one record for every CDR3 protein. The repertoire holds some 540,000 distinct CDR3 sequences, with around a quarter as singletons. This sample was shared with a second study, whose subject was T cells expressing NK-cell markers. That work contributes: 5'RACE template switching with UMIs produced the TCR beta cDNA.

The sample here was CD4+ T cells sorted from PBMCs, taken less than 13 days after vaccination. These receptors came from a man aged 50-60 years who received an inactivated influenza vaccine.

This clonotype was counted only a few times. This chain links TRBV6-1 with TRBJ2-7; D is unresolved. The CDR3 contains 15 residues. The germline gives CDR1 MNHNS, CDR2 SASEGT. V was clipped by 6 bases and J by 5 bases, with 20 bases between them. Here the CDR3 reads CASRTRGRNPDEQYF. As DNA, the CDR3 is TGTGCCAGCAGGACCCGAGGACGGAACCCGGACGAGCAGTACTTC.

The chain employs TRBV25-1 and TRBJ2-7; 15 nucleotides agree with TRBD2. Trimming cost V 5 bases and J 0 bases; bases outside gene matches: 5. This CDR3 spans 17 amino acids. CDR1 and CDR2 (germline): MGHDK, SYGVNS. The CDR3 nucleotides are TGTGCCAGCAGTCAAGGACTAGCGGGAGGGAGCTCCTACGAGCAGTACTTC. Its translation: CASSQGLAGGSSYEQYF.

V usage is TRBV19 and J usage is TRBJ1-6; no reliable D call. Germline V gives CDR1 LNHDA, CDR2 SQIVND (reference sequence). V lost 3 bases and J 8 bases, leaving 11 bases between the germline ends. The CDR3 spans 14 residues. The CDR3 bases are TGTGCCAGTAGTATTGTGGGAGGCGATTCACCCCTCCACTTT. Protein sequence: CASSIVGGDSPLHF.

The chain joins TRBV5-4 to TRBJ2-7; 9 positions agree with TRBD2. Germline CDR1 and CDR2: SGHNT and YYREEE (reference sequence). The CDR3 has 16 residues. V lost 3 bases and J lost 1; bases outside the gene matches: 8. The CDR3 is CASSSPLREGSYEQYF. The CDR3, as DNA: TGTGCCAGCAGCTCCCCGTTGCGGGAGGGGTCCTACGAGCAGTACTTC.

The chain recombines TRBV9 with TRBJ2-1; 11 bases match TRBD2. With V trimmed by 0 bases and J by 6 bases, 17 bases remained unmatched. Germline V lookup: CDR1 SGDLS, CDR2 YYNGEE. The CDR3 runs to 20 residues. This chain's CDR3 is CASSVEPLSGRASGGNEQFF. The CDR3, as DNA: TGTGCCAGCAGCGTAGAGCCCCTTAGCGGGAGGGCCTCAGGCGGCAATGAGCAGTTCTTC.